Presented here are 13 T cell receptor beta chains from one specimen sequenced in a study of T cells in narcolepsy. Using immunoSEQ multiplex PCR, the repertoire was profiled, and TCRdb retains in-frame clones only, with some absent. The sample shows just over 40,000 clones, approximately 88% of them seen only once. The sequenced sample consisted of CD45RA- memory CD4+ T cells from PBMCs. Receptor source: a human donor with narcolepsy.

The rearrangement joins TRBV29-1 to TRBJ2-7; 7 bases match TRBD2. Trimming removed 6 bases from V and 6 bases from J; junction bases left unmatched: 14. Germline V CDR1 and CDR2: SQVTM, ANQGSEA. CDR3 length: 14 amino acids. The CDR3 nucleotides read TGCAGCGTGGCGCTGCATAGCGGGTGGGCCGAGCAGTACTTC. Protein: CSVALHSGWAEQYF.

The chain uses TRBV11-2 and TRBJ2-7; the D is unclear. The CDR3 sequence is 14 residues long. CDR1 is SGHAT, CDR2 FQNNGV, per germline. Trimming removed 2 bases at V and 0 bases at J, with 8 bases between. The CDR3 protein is CASSLSRSSYEQYF. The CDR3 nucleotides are TGTGCCAGCAGCTTATCTAGGAGCTCCTACGAGCAGTACTTC.

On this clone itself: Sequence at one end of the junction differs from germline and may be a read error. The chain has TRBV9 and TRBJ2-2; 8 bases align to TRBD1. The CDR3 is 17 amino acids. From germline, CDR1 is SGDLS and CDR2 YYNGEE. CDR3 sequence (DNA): TGTGCCGGCAGCATCTCTACAGGGGGAGCGAACACCGGGGAGCTGTTTTTT. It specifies CAGSISTGGANTGELFF.

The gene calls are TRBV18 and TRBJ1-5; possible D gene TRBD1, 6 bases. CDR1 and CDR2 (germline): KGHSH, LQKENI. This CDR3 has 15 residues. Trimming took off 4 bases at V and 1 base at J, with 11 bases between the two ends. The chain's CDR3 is CASSQGGESNQPQHF. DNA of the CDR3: TGTGCCAGCTCACAGGGGGGCGAGAGCAATCAGCCCCAGCATTTT.

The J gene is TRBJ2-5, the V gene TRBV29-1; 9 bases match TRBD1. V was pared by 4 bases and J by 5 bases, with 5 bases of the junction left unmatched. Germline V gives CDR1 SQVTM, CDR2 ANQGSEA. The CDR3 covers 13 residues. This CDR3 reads CSVATGGGETQYF. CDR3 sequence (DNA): TGCAGCGTTGCTACAGGGGGCGGGGAGACCCAGTACTTC.

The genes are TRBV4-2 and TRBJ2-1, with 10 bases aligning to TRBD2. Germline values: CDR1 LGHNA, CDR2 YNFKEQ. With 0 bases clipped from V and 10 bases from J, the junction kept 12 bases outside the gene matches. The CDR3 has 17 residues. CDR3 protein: CASSQDGRTSGQSEQFF. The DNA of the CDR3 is TGTGCCAGCAGCCAAGATGGGAGGACTAGCGGACAGAGCGAGCAGTTCTTC.

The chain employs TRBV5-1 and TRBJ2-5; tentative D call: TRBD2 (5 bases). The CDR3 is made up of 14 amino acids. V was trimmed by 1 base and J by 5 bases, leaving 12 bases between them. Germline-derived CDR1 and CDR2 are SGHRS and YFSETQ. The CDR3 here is CASSLSTGLETQYF. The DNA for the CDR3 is TGCGCCAGCAGCTTGTCGACGGGGTTGGAGACCCAGTACTTC.

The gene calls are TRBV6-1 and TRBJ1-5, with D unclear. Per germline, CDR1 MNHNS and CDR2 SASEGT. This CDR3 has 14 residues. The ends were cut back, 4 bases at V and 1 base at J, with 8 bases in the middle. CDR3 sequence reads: CASSGWASNQPQHF. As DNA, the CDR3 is TGTGCCAGCAGTGGGTGGGCGAGCAATCAGCCCCAGCATTTT.

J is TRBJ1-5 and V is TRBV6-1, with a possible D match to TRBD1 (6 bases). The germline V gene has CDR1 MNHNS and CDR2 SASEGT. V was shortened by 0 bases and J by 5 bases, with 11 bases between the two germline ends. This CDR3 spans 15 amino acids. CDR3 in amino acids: CASSEALGGHQPQHF. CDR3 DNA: TGTGCCAGCAGTGAAGCGCTGGGGGGGCATCAGCCCCAGCATTTT.

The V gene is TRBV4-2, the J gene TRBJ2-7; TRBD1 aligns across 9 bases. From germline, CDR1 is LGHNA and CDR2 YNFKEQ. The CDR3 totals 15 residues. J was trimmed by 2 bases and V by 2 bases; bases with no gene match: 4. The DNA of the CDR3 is TGTGCCAGCAGCCAACCGACAGGGGGGGCCTACGAGCAGTACTTC. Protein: CASSQPTGGAYEQYF.

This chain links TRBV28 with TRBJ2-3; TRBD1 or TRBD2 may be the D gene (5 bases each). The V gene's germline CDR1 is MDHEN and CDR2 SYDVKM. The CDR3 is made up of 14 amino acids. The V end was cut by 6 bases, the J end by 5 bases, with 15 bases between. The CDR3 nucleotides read TGTGCCAGCAGATTGGGACCATTCGAAGATACGCAGTATTTT. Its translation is CASRLGPFEDTQYF.

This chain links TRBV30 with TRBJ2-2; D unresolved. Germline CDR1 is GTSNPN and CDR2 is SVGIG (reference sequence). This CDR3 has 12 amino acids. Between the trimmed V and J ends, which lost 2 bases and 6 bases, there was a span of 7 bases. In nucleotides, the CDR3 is TGTGCCTGGAGTCAAGGGTCCGGGGAGCTGTTTTTT. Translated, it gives CAWSQGSGELFF.

The CDR3 coding sequence is TGTGCCAGCAGATTATTTGGTGATGAGCAGTTCTTC. Its translation: CASRLFGDEQFF. The chain uses TRBV2 and TRBJ2-1, with D unclear. From germline, CDR1 is SNHLY and CDR2 FYNNEI. V lost 6 bases, J lost 8 bases, and 11 bases lay in between. This CDR3 comprises 12 residues.